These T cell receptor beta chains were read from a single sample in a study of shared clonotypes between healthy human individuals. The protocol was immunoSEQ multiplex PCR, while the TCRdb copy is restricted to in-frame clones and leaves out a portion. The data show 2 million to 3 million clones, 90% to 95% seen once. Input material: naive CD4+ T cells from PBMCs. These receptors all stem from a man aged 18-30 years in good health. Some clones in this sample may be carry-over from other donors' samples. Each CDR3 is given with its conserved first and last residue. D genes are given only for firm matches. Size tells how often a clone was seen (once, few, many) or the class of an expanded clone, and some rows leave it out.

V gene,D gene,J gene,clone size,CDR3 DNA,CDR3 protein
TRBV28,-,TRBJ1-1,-,TGTGCCCTCCGAGAGCAGAAGAACACTGAAGCTTTCTTT,CALREQKNTEAFF
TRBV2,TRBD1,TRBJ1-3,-,TGTGCCAGCAGTGAGGACAGGGGGCGAAACACCATATATTTT,CASSEDRGRNTIYF
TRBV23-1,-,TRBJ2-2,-,TGCGCCAGCAGTTATTTCGGACTCGAGGGAACCGGGGAGCTGTTTTTT,CASSYFGLEGTGELFF
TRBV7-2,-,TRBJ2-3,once,TGTGCCAGCAGCTTATTCGGCGGAGTAGCTAGCACAGATACGCAGTATTTT,CASSLFGGVASTDTQYF
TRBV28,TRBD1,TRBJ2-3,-,TGTGCCAGCAGTTTATGGACAGGGGGCGGCACAGATACGCAGTATTTT,CASSLWTGGGTDTQYF
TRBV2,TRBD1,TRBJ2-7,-,TGTGCCAGCAGTGGCCTCGGGACAGTCTCCTACGAGCAGTACTTC,CASSGLGTVSYEQYF
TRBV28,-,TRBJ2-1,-,TGTGCCAGCAGTTTACAAGACAATGAGCAGTTCTTC,CASSLQDNEQFF
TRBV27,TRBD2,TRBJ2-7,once,TGTGCCAGTCAGAAGGGGACTAGCGAGCTCTACGAGCAGTACTTC,CASQKGTSELYEQYF
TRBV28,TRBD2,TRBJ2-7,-,TGTGCCAGCAGTTTATGGTGGCAGACTAAAACTAGCGGCCCCTCCTACGAGCAGTACTTC,CASSLWWQTKTSGPSYEQYF
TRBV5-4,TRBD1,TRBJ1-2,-,TGTGCCAGCAGCCTCATTACCGGGACAGGGGGCGTCGGCTACACCTTC,CASSLITGTGGVGYTF
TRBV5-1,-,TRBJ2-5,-,TGCGCCAGCAGCCCAAGATGGCAAGAGACCCAGTACTTC,CASSPRWQETQYF
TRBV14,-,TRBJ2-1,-,TGTGCCAGCAGTCGAGGAGCGGGTCTTTCACTAGAGGCCTACAATGAGCAGTTCTTC,CASSRGAGLSLEAYNEQFF
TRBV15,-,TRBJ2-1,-,TGTGCCACCAGCAGAGTTAGCGGCTACAATGAGCAGTTCTTC,CATSRVSGYNEQFF
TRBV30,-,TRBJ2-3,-,TGTGCCTGGAGTGTAACGGTCGTTTCGGGCAGCGGCACAGATACGCAGTATTTT,CAWSVTVVSGSGTDTQYF
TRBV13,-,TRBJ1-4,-,TGTGCCAGCAGCTCGAGGGGGGCCGGAGGGCCTGAAAAACTGTTTTTT,CASSSRGAGGPEKLFF
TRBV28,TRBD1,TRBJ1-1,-,TGTGCCAGCAGTTTCCCGCCGGGACAGGGTGACGCTTTCTTT,CASSFPPGQGDAFF
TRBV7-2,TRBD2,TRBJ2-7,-,TGTGCCAGCAGCCCCCGGGGGGTTACCTCCTACGAGCAGTACTTC,CASSPRGVTSYEQYF
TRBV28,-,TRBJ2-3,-,TGTGCCAGCAGTTTAAACGGATGGACGCAGTATTTT,CASSLNGWTQYF
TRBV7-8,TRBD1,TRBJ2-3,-,TGTGCCAGCAGCCCACGGACAGGGGGTGGTACAGATACGCAGTATTTT,CASSPRTGGGTDTQYF
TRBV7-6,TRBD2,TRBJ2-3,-,TGTGCCAGCAGCTTAGCTAGCGGGGGATACACAGATACGCAGTATTTT,CASSLASGGYTDTQYF
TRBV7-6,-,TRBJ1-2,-,TGTGCCAGCAGCCCAGGTCTCGAGGGCTATGGCTACACCTTC,CASSPGLEGYGYTF
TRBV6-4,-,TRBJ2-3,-,TGTGCCAGCAGTGATCATACGCAGTATTTT,CASSDHTQYF
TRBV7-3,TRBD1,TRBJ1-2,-,TGTGCCAGCAGCGGAGGGACAGGAAACTATGGCTACACCTTC,CASSGGTGNYGYTF
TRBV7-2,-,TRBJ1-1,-,TGTGCCAGCAGCCGGACCCCGAACACTGAAGCTTTCTTT,CASSRTPNTEAFF
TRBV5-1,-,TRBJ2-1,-,TGCGCCAGCAGCTCCATCGAGACAGATTACAATGAGCAGTTCTTC,CASSSIETDYNEQFF
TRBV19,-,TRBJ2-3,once,TGTGCCAGTAGCAAGCTGGCAGATACGCAGTATTTT,CASSKLADTQYF
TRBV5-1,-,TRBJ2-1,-,TGCGCCAGCAGCTTTGATCAGAGCTCCTACAATGAGCAGTTCTTC,CASSFDQSSYNEQFF